This is a list of T cell receptor beta chains from one sample in a study of blood T cell repertoires in COVID-19. Libraries were prepared by immunoSEQ multiplex PCR; TCRdb keeps only in-frame clonotypes and omits some of them. The sample has 270,000 or so clones, 82% seen once; the top ten hold roughly 3%. Sequencing was carried out using peripheral blood. The source of these receptors is a young woman with acute or convalescent COVID-19. Each CDR3 is given with its conserved first and last residue. D genes are given only for firm matches. Some rows have no size entry. The others give once, few or many, or a class for an expanded clone.

>.|.|TRBV7-9|TRBJ2-6
CASSLFHSGANVLTF
TGTGCCAGCAGCTTATTCCACTCTGGGGCCAACGTCCTGACTTTC
>.|TRBD1|TRBV7-9|TRBJ2-2
CASSDRGIGDGELFF
TGTGCCAGCAGCGACAGGGGCATAGGCGACGGGGAGCTGTTTTTT
>.|TRBD1|TRBV3-1/TRBV3-2|TRBJ1-1
CASSQTHQGGTEAFF
TGTGCCAGCAGCCAAACGCACCAGGGGGGCACTGAAGCTTTCTTT
>.|TRBD1|TRBV5-6|TRBJ1-6
CASSLGTGPPSSYNSPLHF
TGTGCCAGCAGCTTGGGGACAGGCCCACCGAGCTCCTATAATTCACCCCTCCACTTT
>.|TRBD2|TRBV5-5|TRBJ2-7
CASSPFLGTSGYEQYF
TGTGCCAGCAGCCCTTTCCTAGGGACTAGCGGGTACGAGCAGTACTTC
>few|.|TRBV5-4|TRBJ2-3
CASSPLLVARSTDTQYF
TGTGCCAGCAGCCCGCTGCTCGTGGCCCGCAGCACAGATACGCAGTATTTT
>.|.|TRBV5-5|TRBJ1-2
CASSLTGQTYGYTF
TGTGCCAGCAGCTTGACAGGTCAGACCTATGGCTACACCTTC
>.|TRBD1|TRBV7-9|TRBJ2-3
CASSFDRAISTDTQYF
TGTGCCAGCAGCTTTGACAGGGCGATTAGCACAGATACGCAGTATTTT
>.|.|TRBV7-2|TRBJ2-7
CASSPPDRSYEQYF
TGTGCCAGCAGCCCCCCGGACAGAAGCTACGAGCAGTACTTC
>.|TRBD1|TRBV18|TRBJ2-7
CASSPPGQGTEEQYF
TGTGCCAGCTCACCTCCGGGACAGGGAACGGAGGAGCAGTACTTC
>.|.|TRBV9|TRBJ1-1
CASSVGPGMNTEAFF
TGTGCCAGCAGCGTAGGTCCAGGGATGAACACTGAAGCTTTCTTT
>.|.|TRBV7-9|TRBJ2-5
CASSLQDILEETQYF
TGTGCCAGCAGCCTACAGGACATCCTTGAAGAGACCCAGTACTTC
>.|TRBD1|TRBV19|TRBJ1-6
CASSTLGQGDRTPLHF
TGTGCCAGTAGTACCCTCGGACAGGGGGATCGGACACCCCTCCACTTT
>.|.|TRBV7-2|TRBJ2-7
CASSLAFGLEQYF
TGTGCCAGCAGCTTAGCGTTTGGGCTTGAGCAGTACTTC
>.|TRBD1|TRBV19|TRBJ1-5
CASRFPTGTGRSNQPQHF
TGTGCCAGTAGGTTCCCCACCGGGACAGGGAGGAGCAATCAGCCCCAGCATTTT
>few|.|TRBV7-8|TRBJ2-7
CASSLDGVGLFSSEQYF
TGTGCCAGCAGCTTAGACGGGGTTGGCCTGTTCAGTAGCGAGCAGTACTTC
>.|TRBD2|TRBV6-5|TRBJ2-7
CATGTSGNSAYEQYF
TGTGCCACGGGGACTAGCGGGAATTCCGCCTACGAGCAGTACTTC
>.|TRBD1|TRBV7-8|TRBJ2-2
CASSRTGWNTGELFF
TGTGCCAGCAGCCGGACAGGGTGGAACACCGGGGAGCTGTTTTTT
>few|TRBD1|TRBV6-2/TRBV6-3|TRBJ2-7
CASSYSGTGGLEQYF
TGTGCCAGCAGTTACTCGGGGACAGGGGGCCTCGAGCAGTACTTC
>.|.|TRBV5-4|TRBJ2-7
CASSYFPAEIYEQYF
TGTGCCAGCAGCTACTTTCCAGCGGAAATCTACGAGCAGTACTTC
>.|.|TRBV30|TRBJ1-5
CAWGRDQPQHF
TGTGCCTGGGGCAGGGATCAGCCCCAGCATTTT
>.|.|TRBV6-4|TRBJ1-1
CASSSTGTTEAFF
TGTGCCAGCAGTTCAACAGGGACCACTGAAGCTTTCTTT
>.|.|TRBV3-1/TRBV3-2|TRBJ1-2
CASSHPARGYGYTF
TGTGCCAGCAGCCACCCGGCCAGGGGCTATGGCTACACCTTC
>.|.|TRBV11-3|TRBJ2-1
CASSPRDPSKQFF
TGTGCCAGCAGCCCGCGGGACCCAAGTAAGCAGTTCTTC
>.|.|TRBV28|TRBJ1-4
CASSFQGALFNEKLFF
TGTGCCAGCAGTTTTCAAGGGGCTCTTTTCAATGAAAAACTGTTTTTT
>.|TRBD2|TRBV2|TRBJ2-1
CASRIAILAGPYNEQFF
TGTGCCAGCCGTATAGCCATACTAGCGGGACCCTACAATGAGCAGTTCTTC
>.|TRBD1|TRBV7-2|TRBJ2-5
CASSPNRGPETQYF
TGTGCCAGCAGCCCTAACAGGGGGCCGGAGACCCAGTACTTC
>.|TRBD1|TRBV19|TRBJ2-1
CASSQTGGRGTYNEQFF
TGTGCCAGTAGTCAAACAGGGGGACGGGGTACCTACAATGAGCAGTTCTTC
>once|.|TRBV11-2|TRBJ2-1
CASSLDLGREGYNEQFF
TGTGCCAGCAGCTTAGATCTTGGTCGGGAAGGGTACAATGAGCAGTTCTTC
>.|.|TRBV3-1/TRBV3-2|TRBJ2-7
CASSGVGGRSEQYF
TGTGCCAGCAGCGGAGTCGGAGGGAGGTCCGAGCAGTACTTC
>once|TRBD1|TRBV27|TRBJ1-5
CASSFVPGGDQPQHF
TGTGCCAGCAGTTTTGTGCCAGGGGGCGATCAGCCCCAGCATTTT
>.|TRBD1|TRBV28|TRBJ1-2
CASSFPLGQGGSYGYTF
TGTGCCAGCAGTTTCCCCCTAGGGCAGGGGGGCTCCTATGGCTACACCTTC
>.|TRBD2|TRBV29-1|TRBJ2-1
CSVDAGGVYNEQFF
TGCAGCGTTGATGCGGGAGGCGTATACAATGAGCAGTTCTTC
>.|TRBD1|TRBV28|TRBJ1-4
CASSSTQGAGTNEKLFF
TGTGCCAGCAGTTCGACTCAGGGGGCTGGGACTAATGAAAAACTGTTTTTT
>.|TRBD2|TRBV4-3|TRBJ2-5
CASSQDYSSGQETQYF
TGCGCCAGCAGCCAAGATTATTCTAGCGGTCAAGAGACCCAGTACTTC
>few|.|TRBV5-8|TRBJ2-5
CASSLGVQETQYF
TGTGCCAGCAGCTTGGGAGTACAAGAGACCCAGTACTTC
>.|TRBD1|TRBV18|TRBJ1-1
CASSPRRGPEAFF
TGTGCCAGCTCACCACGAAGGGGGCCTGAAGCTTTCTTT
>.|.|TRBV14|TRBJ2-1
CASSQVAAGLSSYNEQFF
TGTGCCAGCAGCCAAGTAGCGGCCGGCTTATCCTCCTACAATGAGCAGTTCTTC
>few|.|TRBV6-5|TRBJ1-2
CASSDSQSLRRGYTF
TGTGCCAGCAGTGACTCTCAGAGCCTTCGGAGAGGCTACACCTTC
>.|TRBD2|TRBV5-1|TRBJ2-1
CASSLQLAGDNEQFF
TGCGCCAGCAGCTTGCAGCTAGCGGGAGACAATGAGCAGTTCTTC
>.|.|TRBV7-2|TRBJ1-2
CASGRGTLSSNYGYTF
TGTGCCAGCGGCCGGGGTACACTCTCTTCTAACTATGGCTACACCTTC
>.|TRBD2|TRBV30|TRBJ2-3
CAWTGLDSDTQYF
TGTGCCTGGACGGGACTAGATTCAGATACGCAGTATTTT
>.|.|TRBV19|TRBJ1-5
CASSLGLTGNQPQHF
TGTGCCAGTAGCCTGGGACTTACGGGCAATCAGCCCCAGCATTTT
>.|.|TRBV5-6|TRBJ1-2
CASRPTGHYGYTF
TGTGCCAGCAGACCCACAGGGCACTATGGCTACACCTTC
>.|TRBD1|TRBV19|TRBJ2-1
CASTPGQHNEQFF
TGTGCCAGTACCCCGGGACAGCACAATGAGCAGTTCTTC
>many|TRBD2|TRBV19|TRBJ2-3
CASARAGSTDTQYF
TGTGCCAGCGCAAGAGCGGGAAGCACAGATACGCAGTATTTT